The rows below give T cell receptor beta chains drawn from one sample of a study of tumor T cells in aggressive B-cell lymphoma. Some clones are missing from TCRdb's copy, which holds only in-frame ones; the method was immunoSEQ multiplex PCR. The data hold about 2,800 clones, with around 89% observed a single time. The sample comprised tumor tissue. The receptors derive from an adult with diffuse large B cell lymphoma. CDR3s leave out the opening cysteine and the closing phenylalanine or tryptophan.

v_call cdr3_aa
TRBV5-1 ASSLGSGLGQPQH
TRBV28 ASHPASGRAGNEQF
TRBV5-6 ASSLVAQQETQY
TRBV5-1 ASSFGGGRQDTQY
TRBV6-1 ASSAQGQSTGELF
TRBV6-6 ASSYGTSGGAEQF
TRBV7-8 ASSLAGGRYGYT
TRBV11-2 ASSQWNTGELF
TRBV29-1 SVELREKLF
TRBV5-1 ASSPSGTGGSGNTIY
TRBV28 ASSYENYGYT
TRBV11-2 ASSYELGQGTF
TRBV18 ASSPREGSYNEQF
TRBV29-1 SVELAGNYGYT
TRBV6-1 ASTPRDREYEKLF
TRBV28 ASSLQMQGEKLF
TRBV10-3 AISEWEREAAYEQY
TRBV27 ASSSLVGANTGELF
TRBV4-2 ASSQDGREESPLH
TRBV19 ASSKWGLNTEAF
TRBV4-1 ASSQIAGGAYEQY
TRBV28 ASSTYGGNPYEQY
TRBV20-1 SATEANEQF
TRBV5-1 ASSLAGGGSPFNEQF
TRBV19 ASSLDRVDQPQH
TRBV5-1 ASSPQGSSYNEQF
TRBV9 ASSEWTGVYGYT
TRBV30 AWSYPPFRGDGYT
TRBV29-1 STYSYNEQF
TRBV5-1 ASSRGVNEKLF
TRBV7-8 ASSLIGQGYNEQF
TRBV5-4 ASSWDAGGYT
TRBV5-4 ASSFEGTQIDTQY
TRBV19 ASPPSRSKGGISGNTIY
TRBV6-5 ASSHLRRGTEAF
TRBV28 ASSLDRAEAF